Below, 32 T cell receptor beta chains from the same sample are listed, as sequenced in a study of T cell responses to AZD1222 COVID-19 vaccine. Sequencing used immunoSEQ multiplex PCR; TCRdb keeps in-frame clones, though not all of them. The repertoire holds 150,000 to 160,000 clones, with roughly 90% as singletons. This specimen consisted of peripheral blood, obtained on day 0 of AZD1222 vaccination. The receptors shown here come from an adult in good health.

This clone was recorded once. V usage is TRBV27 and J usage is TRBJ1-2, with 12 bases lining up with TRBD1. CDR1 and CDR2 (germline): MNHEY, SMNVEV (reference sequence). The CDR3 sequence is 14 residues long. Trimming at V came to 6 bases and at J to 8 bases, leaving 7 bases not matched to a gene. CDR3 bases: TGTGCCAGCAGGAATCCGGGACAGGGGGCCGGCTACACCTTC. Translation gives CASRNPGQGAGYTF.

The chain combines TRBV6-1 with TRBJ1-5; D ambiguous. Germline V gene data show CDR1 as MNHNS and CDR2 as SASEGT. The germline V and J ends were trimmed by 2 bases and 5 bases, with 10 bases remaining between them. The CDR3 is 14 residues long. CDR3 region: CASSESGSDQPQHF. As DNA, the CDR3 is TGTGCCAGCAGTGAATCGGGGTCGGATCAGCCCCAGCATTTT.

Here the CDR3 DNA reads TGTGCCAGCAGTCAGGGACAGGGTGGTTCACCCCTCCACTTT. It encodes CASSQGQGGSPLHF. The V gene is TRBV6-1, the J gene TRBJ1-6, with 9 bases fitting TRBD1. The CDR3 has 14 residues. CDR1 MNHNS and CDR2 SASEGT come from the germline V gene. Unmatched junction bases numbered 5, after V lost 5 bases and J lost 9 bases.

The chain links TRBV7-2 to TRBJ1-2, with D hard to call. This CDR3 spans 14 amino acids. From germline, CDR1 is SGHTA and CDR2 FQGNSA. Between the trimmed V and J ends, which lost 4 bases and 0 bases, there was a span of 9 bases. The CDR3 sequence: CASSSLGANYGYTF. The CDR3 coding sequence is TGTGCCAGCAGCTCTTTGGGAGCTAACTATGGCTACACCTTC.

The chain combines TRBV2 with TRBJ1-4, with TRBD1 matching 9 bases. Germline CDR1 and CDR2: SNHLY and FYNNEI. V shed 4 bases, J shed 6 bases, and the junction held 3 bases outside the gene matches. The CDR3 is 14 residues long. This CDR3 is CASSVQGAYEKLFF. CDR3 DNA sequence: TGTGCCAGCAGTGTACAGGGGGCTTATGAAAAACTGTTTTTT.

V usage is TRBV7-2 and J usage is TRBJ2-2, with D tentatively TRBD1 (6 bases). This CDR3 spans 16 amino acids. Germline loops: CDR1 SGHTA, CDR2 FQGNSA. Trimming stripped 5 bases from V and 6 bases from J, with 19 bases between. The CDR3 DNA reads TGTGCCAGCAGCCTAAGTGGGGGCTCCCGCCCCGGGGAGCTGTTTTTT. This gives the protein CASSLSGGSRPGELFF.

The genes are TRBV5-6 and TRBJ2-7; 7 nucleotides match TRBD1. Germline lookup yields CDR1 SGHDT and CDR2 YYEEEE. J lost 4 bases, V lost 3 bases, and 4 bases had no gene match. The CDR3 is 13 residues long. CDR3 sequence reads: CASSWMGQYEQYF. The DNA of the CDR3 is TGTGCCAGCAGCTGGATGGGACAGTACGAGCAGTACTTC.

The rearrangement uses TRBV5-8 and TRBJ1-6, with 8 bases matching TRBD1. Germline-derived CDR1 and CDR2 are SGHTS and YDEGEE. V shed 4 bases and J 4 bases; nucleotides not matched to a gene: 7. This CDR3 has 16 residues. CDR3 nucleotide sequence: TGTGCCAGCAGCGCCCGGGACAGGTGGTATAATTCACCCCTCCACTTT. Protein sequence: CASSARDRWYNSPLHF.

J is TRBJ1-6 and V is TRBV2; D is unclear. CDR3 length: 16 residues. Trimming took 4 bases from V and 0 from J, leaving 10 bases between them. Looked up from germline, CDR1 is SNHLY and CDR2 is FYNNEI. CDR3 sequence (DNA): TGTGCCAGCAGTGTCGGCGACAACTCCTATAATTCACCCCTCCACTTT. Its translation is CASSVGDNSYNSPLHF.

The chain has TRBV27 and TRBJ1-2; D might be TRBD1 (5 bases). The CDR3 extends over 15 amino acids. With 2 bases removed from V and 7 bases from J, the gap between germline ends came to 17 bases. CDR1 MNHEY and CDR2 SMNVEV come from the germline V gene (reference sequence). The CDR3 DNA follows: TGTGCCAGCAGTTTAATCCGGGGGGATCCGTCTGGCTACACCTTC. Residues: CASSLIRGDPSGYTF.

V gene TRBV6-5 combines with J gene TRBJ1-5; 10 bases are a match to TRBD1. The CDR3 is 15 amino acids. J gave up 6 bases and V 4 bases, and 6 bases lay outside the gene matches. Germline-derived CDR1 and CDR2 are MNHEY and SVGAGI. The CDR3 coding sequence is TGTGCCAGCAGTTCCCGGGACAGGGGACGTCAGCCCCAGCATTTT. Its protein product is CASSSRDRGRQPQHF.

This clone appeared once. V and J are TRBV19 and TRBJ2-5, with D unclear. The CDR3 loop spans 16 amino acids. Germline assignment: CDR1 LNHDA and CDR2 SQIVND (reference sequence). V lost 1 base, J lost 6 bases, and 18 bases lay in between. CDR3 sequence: CASSIGKHRIGQTQYF. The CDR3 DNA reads TGTGCCAGTAGTATAGGGAAACATCGAATCGGGCAGACCCAGTACTTC.

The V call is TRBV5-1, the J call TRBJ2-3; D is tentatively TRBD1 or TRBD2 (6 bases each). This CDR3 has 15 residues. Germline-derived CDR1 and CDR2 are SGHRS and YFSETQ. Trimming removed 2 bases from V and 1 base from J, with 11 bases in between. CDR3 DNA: TGCGCCAGCAGCTTAAGGGGGGATGGCACAGATACGCAGTATTTT. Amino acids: CASSLRGDGTDTQYF.

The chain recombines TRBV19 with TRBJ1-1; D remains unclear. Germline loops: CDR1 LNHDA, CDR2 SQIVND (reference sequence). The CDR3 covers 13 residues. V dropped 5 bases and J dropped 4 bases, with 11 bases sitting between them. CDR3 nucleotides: TGTGCCAGTAGTGGGCTGGGTGGCACTGAAGCTTTCTTT. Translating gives CASSGLGGTEAFF. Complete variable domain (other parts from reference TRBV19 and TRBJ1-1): DGGITQSPKYLFRKEGQNVTLSCEQNLNHDAMYWYRQDPGQGLRLIYYSQIVNDFQKGDIAEGYSVSREKKESFPLTVTSAQKNPTAFYLCASSGLGGTEAFFGQGTRLTVV.

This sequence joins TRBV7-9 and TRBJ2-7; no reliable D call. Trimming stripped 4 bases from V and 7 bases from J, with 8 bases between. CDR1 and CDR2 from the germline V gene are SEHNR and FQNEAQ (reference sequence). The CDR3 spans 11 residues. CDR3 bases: TGTGCCAGCAGCTCCCTCGGTGAGCAGTACTTC. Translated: CASSSLGEQYF.

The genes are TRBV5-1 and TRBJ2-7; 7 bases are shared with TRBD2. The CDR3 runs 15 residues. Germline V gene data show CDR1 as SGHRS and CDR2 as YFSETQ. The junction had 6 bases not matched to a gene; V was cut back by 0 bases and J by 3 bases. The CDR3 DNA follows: TGCGCCAGCAGCTTGGTCGGGGACTACCTCTACGAGCAGTACTTC. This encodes CASSLVGDYLYEQYF.

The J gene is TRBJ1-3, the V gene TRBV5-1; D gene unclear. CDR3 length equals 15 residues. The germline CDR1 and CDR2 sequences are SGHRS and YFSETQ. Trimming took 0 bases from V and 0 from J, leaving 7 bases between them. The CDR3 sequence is CASSLAANSGNTIYF. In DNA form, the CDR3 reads TGCGCCAGCAGCTTGGCGGCAAACTCTGGAAACACCATATATTTT.

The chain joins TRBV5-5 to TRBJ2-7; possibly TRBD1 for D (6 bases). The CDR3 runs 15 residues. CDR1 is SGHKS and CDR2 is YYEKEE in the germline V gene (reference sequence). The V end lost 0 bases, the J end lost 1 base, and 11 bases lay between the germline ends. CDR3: CASSLATGKSYEQYF. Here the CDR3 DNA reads TGTGCCAGCAGCTTGGCGACAGGAAAATCCTACGAGCAGTACTTC.

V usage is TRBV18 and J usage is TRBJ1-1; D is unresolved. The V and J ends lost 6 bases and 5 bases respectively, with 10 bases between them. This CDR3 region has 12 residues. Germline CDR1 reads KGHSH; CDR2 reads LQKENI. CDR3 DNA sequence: TGTGCCAGCTCCCTGACATTGACTGAAGCTTTCTTT. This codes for CASSLTLTEAFF.

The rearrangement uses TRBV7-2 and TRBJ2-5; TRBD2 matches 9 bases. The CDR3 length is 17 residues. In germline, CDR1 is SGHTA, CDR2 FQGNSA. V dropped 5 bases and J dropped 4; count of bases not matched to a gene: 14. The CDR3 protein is CASSAESGGPWGETQYF. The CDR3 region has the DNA TGTGCCAGCAGCGCTGAGAGCGGGGGGCCTTGGGGAGAGACCCAGTACTTC.

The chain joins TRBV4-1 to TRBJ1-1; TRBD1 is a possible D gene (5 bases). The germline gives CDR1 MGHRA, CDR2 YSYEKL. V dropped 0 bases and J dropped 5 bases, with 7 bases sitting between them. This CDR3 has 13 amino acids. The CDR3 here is CASSQEEGTEAFF. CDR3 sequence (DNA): TGCGCCAGCAGCCAAGAGGAGGGGACTGAAGCTTTCTTT.

The CDR3 DNA sequence: TGTGCCACCAGTGATTCCCAGGGGGGTATCACCGGGGAGCTGTTTTTT. Encoded protein: CATSDSQGGITGELFF. The chain couples TRBV24-1 to TRBJ2-2, with D perhaps matching TRBD1 (7 bases). V lost 2 bases to trimming and J lost 4 bases, with 13 bases between them. The germline V gene has CDR1 KGHDR and CDR2 SFDVKD. The CDR3 is 16 residues long.

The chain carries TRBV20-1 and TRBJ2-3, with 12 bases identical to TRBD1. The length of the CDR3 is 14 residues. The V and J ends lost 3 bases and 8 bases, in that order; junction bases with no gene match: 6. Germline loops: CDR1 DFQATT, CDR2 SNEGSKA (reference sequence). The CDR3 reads CSASPGTGGGTQYF. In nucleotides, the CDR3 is TGCAGTGCTAGTCCCGGGACAGGGGGCGGTACGCAGTATTTT.

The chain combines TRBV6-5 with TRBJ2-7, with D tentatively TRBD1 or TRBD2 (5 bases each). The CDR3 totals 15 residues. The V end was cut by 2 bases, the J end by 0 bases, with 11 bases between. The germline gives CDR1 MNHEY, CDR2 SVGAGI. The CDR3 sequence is CASSYPGTGSYEQYF. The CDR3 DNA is TGTGCCAGCAGTTACCCTGGGACGGGCTCCTACGAGCAGTACTTC.

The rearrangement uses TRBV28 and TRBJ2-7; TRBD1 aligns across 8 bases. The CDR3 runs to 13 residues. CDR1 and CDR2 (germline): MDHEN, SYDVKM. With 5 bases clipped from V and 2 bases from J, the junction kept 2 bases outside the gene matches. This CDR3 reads CASSRTGTYEQYF. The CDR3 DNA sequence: TGTGCCAGCAGTCGGACAGGGACCTACGAGCAGTACTTC.

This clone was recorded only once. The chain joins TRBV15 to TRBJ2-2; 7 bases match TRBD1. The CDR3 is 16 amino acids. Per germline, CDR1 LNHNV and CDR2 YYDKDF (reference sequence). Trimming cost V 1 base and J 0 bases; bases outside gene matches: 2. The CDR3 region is CATSRGGQSNTGELFF. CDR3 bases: TGTGCCACCAGCAGAGGGGGACAGTCGAACACCGGGGAGCTGTTTTTT.

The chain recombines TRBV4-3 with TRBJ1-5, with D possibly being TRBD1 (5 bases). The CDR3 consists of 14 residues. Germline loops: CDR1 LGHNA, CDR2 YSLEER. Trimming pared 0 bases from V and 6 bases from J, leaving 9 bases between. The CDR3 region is CASSQEGTGQPQHF. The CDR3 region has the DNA TGCGCCAGCAGCCAAGAGGGGACTGGTCAGCCCCAGCATTTT.

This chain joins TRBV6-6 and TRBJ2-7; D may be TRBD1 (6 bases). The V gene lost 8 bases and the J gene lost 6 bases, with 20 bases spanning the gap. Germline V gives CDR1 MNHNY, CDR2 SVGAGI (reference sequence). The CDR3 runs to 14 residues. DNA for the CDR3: TGTGCCAGCCAGAGGTCAGGGGCCGATGCCGAGCAGTACTTC. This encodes CASQRSGADAEQYF.

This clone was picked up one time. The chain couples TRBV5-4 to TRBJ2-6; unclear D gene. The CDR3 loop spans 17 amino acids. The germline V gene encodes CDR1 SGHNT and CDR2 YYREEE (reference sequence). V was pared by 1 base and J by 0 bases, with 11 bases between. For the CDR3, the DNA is TGTGCCAGCAGCTTGTTATTTGCTTCCTCTGGGGCCAACGTCCTGACTTTC. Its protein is CASSLLFASSGANVLTF.

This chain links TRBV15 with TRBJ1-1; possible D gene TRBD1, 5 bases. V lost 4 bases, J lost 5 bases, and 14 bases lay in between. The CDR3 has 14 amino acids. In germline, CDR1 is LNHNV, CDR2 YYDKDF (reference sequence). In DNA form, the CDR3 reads TGTGCCACCAGCACCGGCGGGGGGAGGACTGAAGCTTTCTTT. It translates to CATSTGGGRTEAFF.

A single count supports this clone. The CDR3 DNA reads as TGTGCCAGCAGCTTAGCCCTAGCGGGTTACAATGAGCAGTTCTTC. Translating gives CASSLALAGYNEQFF. The chain links TRBV7-2 to TRBJ2-1; 8 nucleotides align to TRBD2. The germline V gene has CDR1 SGHTA and CDR2 FQGNSA. After removal of 0 bases from V and 4 bases from J, the junction contained 2 bases not matched to a gene. CDR3 length equals 15 residues.

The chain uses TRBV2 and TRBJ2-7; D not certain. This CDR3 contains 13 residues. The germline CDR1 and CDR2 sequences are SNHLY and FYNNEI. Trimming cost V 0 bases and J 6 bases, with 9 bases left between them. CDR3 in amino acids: CASSEAWSGEQYF. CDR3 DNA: TGTGCCAGCAGTGAAGCCTGGAGTGGCGAGCAGTACTTC.